These 21 T cell receptor beta chains were all obtained from the same sample, sequenced in a study of control samples from healthy donors and cancer patients (dated by TCRdb to 2018 to 2021). Libraries were constructed by the immunoSEQ multiplex PCR assay. TCRdb holds this immuneACCESS table with in-frame rearrangements only. Some clones are missing; in checked studies, unresolved V genes explain under half, and the rest has no known cause. The sample table lists 210,000 or so clones, about 89% of them with a count of one. Roughly 1.9% of the sample rests with the top ten. Sequencing was carried out using blood. These receptors came from a man aged 25 to 40 in good health.

With respect to this clone: Sequence at one end of the junction differs from germline and may be a read error. The chain is built from TRBV6-5 and TRBJ1-6; tentatively, D is TRBD1 (5 bases). CDR3 length equals 15 residues. From germline, CDR1 is MNHEY and CDR2 SVGAGI. The chain's CDR3 is CVSSLQEPYNSPLHF. The CDR3 bases are TGTGTCAGCAGCCTACAGGAACCCTATAATTCACCCCTCCACTTT.

The CDR3 bases are TGCGCCAGCAGCCTCTATACAGGCAATCAGCCCCAGCATTTT. Protein sequence: CASSLYTGNQPQHF. V usage is TRBV10-2 and J usage is TRBJ1-5, with D unclear. Germline CDR1 and CDR2: WSHSY and SAAADI. Trimming took off 6 bases at V and 2 bases at J, with 11 bases between the two ends. The CDR3 contains 14 residues.

The rearrangement joins TRBV4-1 to TRBJ2-1; TRBD2 aligns across 10 bases. Unmatched junction bases numbered 7, after V lost 3 bases and J lost 8 bases. This CDR3 region has 15 residues. Germline V gene lookup returns CDR1 MGHRA and CDR2 YSYEKL. The CDR3 spells CASSHPAGGQDEQFF. The CDR3 DNA is TGCGCCAGCAGCCACCCAGCGGGGGGGCAGGATGAGCAGTTCTTC.

The J gene is TRBJ1-2, the V gene TRBV6-2 or TRBV6-3; tentatively, D is TRBD1 (5 bases). The V gene's germline CDR1 is MNHEY and CDR2 SVGEGT. The germline V and J ends were trimmed by 0 bases and 4 bases, with 15 bases remaining between them. This CDR3 has 16 residues. CDR3 residues: CASSYSSKGAGYGYTF. As DNA, the CDR3 is TGTGCCAGCAGTTACTCGAGTAAAGGGGCCGGCTATGGCTACACCTTC.

The V and J genes are TRBV3-1 (or the pseudogene TRBV3-2) and TRBJ1-3; D unresolved. The CDR3 has 14 amino acids. CDR1 is LGHDT, CDR2 YNNKEL, per germline (reference sequence). V shed 1 base and J shed 1 base, with 5 bases lying between them. The CDR3 nucleotides are TGTGCCAGCAGCCAAGGAGGGTCTGGAAACACCATATATTTT. The encoded protein is CASSQGGSGNTIYF.

The chain has TRBV4-2 and TRBJ1-2; 8 bases are shared with TRBD1. This CDR3 is built from 17 residues. V trimming: 0 bases; J trimming: 4 bases; junction bases outside the gene matches: 10. CDR1 and CDR2 (germline): LGHNA, YNFKEQ. The CDR3, as DNA: TGTGCCAGCAGCCAAGAGGGGACACGCGGGACAGGCTATGGCTACACCTTC. Residues: CASSQEGTRGTGYGYTF.

The chain couples TRBV5-1 to TRBJ1-1; tentatively, D is TRBD1 (6 bases). The CDR3 loop spans 17 amino acids. V lost 4 bases to trimming and J lost 5 bases, with 24 bases between them. Germline V lookup: CDR1 SGHRS, CDR2 YFSETQ. CDR3 sequence: CASSRTALGASSTEAFF. The DNA for the CDR3 is TGCGCCAGCAGCCGTACGGCGCTGGGGGCCTCAAGTACTGAAGCTTTCTTT.

The V gene is TRBV6-5, the J gene TRBJ1-4; 9 bases fit TRBD1. From germline, CDR1 is MNHEY and CDR2 SVGAGI. This CDR3 comprises 14 residues. Unmatched junction bases numbered 6, after V lost 5 bases and J lost 8 bases. DNA for the CDR3: TGTGCCAGCAGTACCGACAGGGGGAAGGAAAAACTGTTTTTT. It specifies CASSTDRGKEKLFF.

The CDR3 DNA reads as TGCAGTGCTAGTGGGGACAGGAGCTATGGCTACACCTTC. Translating it yields CSASGDRSYGYTF. The V gene is TRBV20-1, the J gene TRBJ1-2, with 8 bases identical to TRBD1. CDR1 and CDR2 from the germline V gene are DFQATT and SNEGSKA (reference sequence). The CDR3 runs to 13 residues. V was clipped by 3 bases and J by 4 bases; unmatched bases: 4.

The chain recombines TRBV27 with TRBJ2-3; 8 nucleotides agree with TRBD2. Germline V lookup: CDR1 MNHEY, CDR2 SMNVEV (reference sequence). The trim removed 3 bases at V and 3 bases at J, leaving 5 bases unmatched. The CDR3 runs to 15 residues. CDR3 in DNA: TGTGCCAGCAGTTTGTTGCGGGGGGTTACAGATACGCAGTATTTT. Protein product: CASSLLRGVTDTQYF.

The chain combines TRBV18 with TRBJ2-7; no clear D. This CDR3 spans 13 amino acids. The germline CDR1 and CDR2 sequences are KGHSH and LQKENI. The V gene lost 1 base and the J gene lost 1 base, with 5 bases spanning the gap. In DNA form, the CDR3 reads TGTGCCAGCTCACCACAGGAATCCTACGAGCAGTACTTC. Translating gives CASSPQESYEQYF.

The J gene is TRBJ2-7, the V gene TRBV7-9; 7 bases match TRBD1. Losses at the gene ends were 6 bases for V and 5 bases for J; bases not matched to a gene: 13. The CDR3 consists of 15 residues. Germline lookup yields CDR1 SEHNR and CDR2 FQNEAQ (reference sequence). The DNA of the CDR3 is TGTGCCAGCAGTCCCAAGCTCCGACAGGGCAACGAGCAGTACTTC. Its translation: CASSPKLRQGNEQYF.

The chain links TRBV7-6 to TRBJ1-2, with D maybe TRBD1 (5 bases). Trimming removed 1 base at V and 5 bases at J, with 17 bases between. There are 16 residues in the CDR3. CDR1 and CDR2 from the germline V gene are SGHVS and FNYEAQ. In nucleotides, the CDR3 is TGTGCCAGCAGCTTAGGCCCCCGGGACGGCAATTATGGCTACACCTTC. Amino acids: CASSLGPRDGNYGYTF.

The chain uses TRBV2 and TRBJ2-3, with D unclear. CDR3 length: 15 residues. Trimming stripped 4 bases from V and 6 bases from J, with 17 bases between. Germline V gene lookup returns CDR1 SNHLY and CDR2 FYNNEI. The chain's CDR3 is CASSGLGPRIDTQYF. Here the CDR3 DNA reads TGTGCCAGCAGTGGCCTCGGGCCAAGAATCGATACGCAGTATTTT. Based on the CDR3 plus reference TRBV2 and TRBJ2-3, the full variable domain is EPEVTQTPSHQVTQMGQEVILRCVPISNHLYFYWYRQILGQKVEFLVSFYNNEISEKSEIFDDQFSVERPDGSNFTLKIRSTKLEDSAMYFCASSGLGPRIDTQYFGPGTRLTVL.

The genes are TRBV2 and TRBJ1-2; tentative D call: TRBD1 (6 bases). Looked up from germline, CDR1 is SNHLY and CDR2 is FYNNEI. This CDR3 has 14 amino acids. Trimming left V 1 base short and J 8 bases short, with 14 bases between. The CDR3 loop is CASSEETGLPGYTF. The DNA for the CDR3 is TGTGCCAGCAGTGAAGAGACAGGATTACCAGGCTACACCTTC. The whole variable domain, filled in from reference TRBV2 and TRBJ1-2, reads EPEVTQTPSHQVTQMGQEVILRCVPISNHLYFYWYRQILGQKVEFLVSFYNNEISEKSEIFDDQFSVERPDGSNFTLKIRSTKLEDSAMYFCASSEETGLPGYTFGSGTRLTVV.

The count of this clone is one. This sequence joins TRBV10-3 and TRBJ1-2, with TRBD1 as a possible D gene (5 bases). The V gene's germline CDR1 is ENHRY and CDR2 SYGVKD. The germline V and J ends were trimmed by 5 bases and 3 bases, with 16 bases remaining between them. The CDR3 has 15 residues. The CDR3 is CAISTEGRDYYGYTF. In nucleotides, the CDR3 is TGTGCCATCAGTACCGAAGGTCGGGACTACTATGGCTACACCTTC.

The chain combines TRBV5-6 with TRBJ2-1; D might be TRBD1 or TRBD2, each matching 5 bases. This CDR3 has 16 amino acids. CDR1 SGHDT and CDR2 YYEEEE come from the germline V gene. V was clipped by 4 bases and J by 0 bases, with 14 bases between them. CDR3 loop: CASSRLGEYSYNEQFF. The CDR3, as DNA: TGTGCCAGCAGCCGGTTGGGGGAATACTCCTACAATGAGCAGTTCTTC.

This clone is a singleton in its sample. The rearrangement links TRBV2 to TRBJ1-5; no clear D gene. Trimming shortened V by 1 base and J by 0 bases, and 7 bases separated the two germline ends. This CDR3 is built from 15 residues. The germline V gene has CDR1 SNHLY and CDR2 FYNNEI. The CDR3 reads CASSEERTSNQPQHF. CDR3 bases: TGTGCCAGCAGTGAAGAAAGGACTAGCAATCAGCCCCAGCATTTT.

This chain connects TRBV7-9 to TRBJ1-1; maybe TRBD1 (6 bases). V was trimmed by 5 bases and J by 1 base, leaving 8 bases between them. Germline-derived CDR1 and CDR2 are SEHNR and FQNEAQ (reference sequence). CDR3 length: 13 residues. The CDR3 DNA is TGTGCCAGCAGCCCGACAGGGAACACTGAAGCTTTCTTT. Translating it yields CASSPTGNTEAFF.

V is TRBV27 and J is TRBJ2-3, with no clear D. Trimming shortened V by 3 bases and J by 0 bases, and 13 bases separated the two germline ends. The germline CDR1 and CDR2 sequences are MNHEY and SMNVEV (reference sequence). The CDR3 has 16 residues. Here the CDR3 DNA reads TGTGCCAGCAGTTTTAGACGGAGCAGTAGCACAGATACGCAGTATTTT. Translation: CASSFRRSSSTDTQYF.

The V gene is TRBV5-6, the J gene TRBJ2-7, with TRBD2 matching 13 bases. V trimming: 2 bases; J trimming: 3 bases; junction bases outside the gene matches: 2. The CDR3 is made up of 15 amino acids. Germline V gene data show CDR1 as SGHDT and CDR2 as YYEEEE. CDR3 in DNA: TGTGCCAGCAGCTTCGGGACTAGCGGGATCTACGAGCAGTACTTC. It encodes CASSFGTSGIYEQYF.